This TCR beta chain appears in the sequencing data of a study of shared clonotypes between healthy human individuals. Whole-study context: Three plates were used per donor for CD4 naive, three for CD4 memory, two for CD8 naive and one for CD8 memory.

Trimming took 2 bases from V and 2 from J; bases not matched to a gene: 5. Germline assignment: CDR1 KGHSH and CDR2 LQKENI. The CDR3 extends over 16 amino acids. This table comes from immunoSEQ multiplex PCR, and its TCRdb copy is limited to in-frame clones, with some not included. The top ten hold about 0.37% of the sample, which has a few million clones, approximately 95% seen once. The table lists this clone with a count of one. The gene calls are TRBV18 and TRBJ2-2; 7 bases are shared with TRBD2. This TCR derives from a young man in good health. Some clones in this sample may be carry-over from other donors' samples. The sequenced sample was naive CD4+ T cells from PBMCs. Subset meaning: CD45RA+ positively selected. The DNA of the CDR3 is TGTGCCAGCTCACCAGACGCGGGAGTTAACACCGGGGAGCTGTTTTTT. It specifies CASSPDAGVNTGELFF.